A single sample gave rise to the 13 T cell receptor beta chains below, sequenced in a study of control samples from healthy donors and cancer patients. The data were produced by immunoSEQ multiplex PCR, yet TCRdb's version contains in-frame clones alone and is incomplete. Here the sample spans 85,000 to 95,000 clones, approximately 90% being singletons. Material for sequencing was blood. These receptors were obtained from a woman younger than 45 in good health.

V and J are TRBV6-6 and TRBJ2-7, with D possibly matching TRBD1 (5 bases). CDR3 size: 13 residues. V was shortened by 0 bases and J by 6 bases, with 9 bases between the two germline ends. Germline-derived CDR1 and CDR2 are MNHNY and SVGAGI (reference sequence). The CDR3 coding sequence is TGTGCCAGCAGTTACTCTCAGGGAACCGAGCAGTACTTC. This sequence encodes CASSYSQGTEQYF.

The genes are TRBV5-1 and TRBJ1-6; D unresolved. Germline assignment: CDR1 SGHRS and CDR2 YFSETQ. Trimming cost V 0 bases and J 0 bases, with 10 bases left between them. The CDR3 has 17 residues. The CDR3 reads CASSLVVHLSYNSPLHF. CDR3 DNA sequence: TGCGCCAGCAGCTTGGTGGTCCACCTCTCCTATAATTCACCCCTCCACTTT.

The chain links TRBV7-9 to TRBJ1-1, with TRBD1 identical over 7 bases. Germline CDR1 reads SEHNR; CDR2 reads FQNEAQ (reference sequence). V trimming: 2 bases; J trimming: 0 bases; junction bases outside the gene matches: 0. The CDR3 runs 14 residues. The DNA of the CDR3 is TGTGCCAGCAGCTTAAGGGGGCTGAACACTGAAGCTTTCTTT. Its protein is CASSLRGLNTEAFF.

The chain employs TRBV30 and TRBJ1-3; D is unresolved. V was cut by 5 bases and J by 4 bases, with 9 bases left in between. This CDR3 is 12 amino acids long. Germline CDR1 reads GTSNPN; CDR2 reads SVGIG (reference sequence). CDR3 in DNA: TGTGCCTGGGTGGCGGGGGGAAACACCATATATTTT. This codes for CAWVAGGNTIYF.

The rearrangement uses TRBV5-1 and TRBJ2-7, with D tentatively TRBD1 (6 bases). This CDR3 is built from 14 residues. CDR1 and CDR2 from the germline V gene are SGHRS and YFSETQ. Trimming pared 3 bases from V and 1 base from J, leaving 11 bases between. The CDR3 reads CASSSGTRSYEQYF. The CDR3 bases are TGCGCCAGCAGCTCCGGGACAAGGTCCTACGAGCAGTACTTC.

The chain recombines TRBV2 with TRBJ1-2; D is ambiguous. Germline V gene data show CDR1 as SNHLY and CDR2 as FYNNEI. V was shortened by 5 bases and J by 0 bases, with 1 base between the two germline ends. The CDR3 is 11 amino acids. The chain's CDR3 is CASSPNYGYTF. The DNA for the CDR3 is TGTGCCAGCAGTCCTAACTATGGCTACACCTTC.

The V and J genes are TRBV30 and TRBJ1-1, with D perhaps TRBD1 (6 bases). The CDR3 runs 13 residues. With 2 bases removed from V and 3 bases from J, the gap between germline ends came to 10 bases. The germline gives CDR1 GTSNPN, CDR2 SVGIG (reference sequence). The CDR3 coding sequence is TGTGCCTGGAGTCGAGGGGGGTACACTGAAGCTTTCTTT. This translates into CAWSRGGYTEAFF. Supplemented by reference TRBV30 and TRBJ1-1, the full variable domain reads SQTIHQWPATLVQPVGSPLSLECTVEGTSNPNLYWYRQAAGRGLQLLFYSVGIGQISSEVPQNLSASRPQDRQFILSSKKLLLSDSGFYLCAWSRGGYTEAFFGQGTRLTVV.

The gene calls are TRBV12-3 or TRBV12-4 and TRBJ1-1; D may be TRBD1 (6 bases). The V end was cut by 8 bases, the J end by 9 bases, with 19 bases between. The length of the CDR3 is 13 residues. CDR3 in amino acids: CASGSTAGGQAFF. CDR3 DNA: TGTGCCAGCGGCTCTACCGCCGGGGGGCAAGCTTTCTTT.

This chain links TRBV13 with TRBJ2-7; the D gene could be TRBD1 or TRBD2 (5 bases each). The germline CDR1 and CDR2 sequences are PRHDT and FYEKMQ (reference sequence). With 10 bases removed from V and 2 bases from J, the gap between germline ends came to 18 bases. The CDR3 contains 14 residues. The CDR3 nucleotides read TGTGCCACCTCCGTTGGGGGTGCCCCCTACGAGCAGTACTTC. It is translated as CATSVGGAPYEQYF.

V usage is TRBV25-1 and J usage is TRBJ1-1; D remains unclear. CDR1 MGHDK and CDR2 SYGVNS come from the germline V gene. V was trimmed by 3 bases and J by 6 bases, leaving 17 bases between them. CDR3 length: 15 residues. DNA for the CDR3: TGTGCCAGCAGTGAGGCTTTGGGGAATAGAGCTGAAGCTTTCTTT. This translates into CASSEALGNRAEAFF.

The genes are TRBV6-5 and TRBJ1-4; D gene ambiguous. Trimming cost V 6 bases and J 4 bases, with 6 bases left between them. Germline CDR1 and CDR2: MNHEY and SVGAGI. The CDR3 runs to 12 residues. The CDR3 DNA is TGTGCCAGCAGGCGGGGTAATGAAAAACTGTTTTTT. Amino acid sequence: CASRRGNEKLFF.

This chain uses TRBV4-1 with TRBJ2-7, with D unresolved. From germline, CDR1 is MGHRA and CDR2 YSYEKL. The CDR3 totals 15 residues. V lost 1 base to trimming and J lost 0 bases, with 10 bases between them. CDR3 sequence (DNA): TGCGCCAGCAGCCAAGCCTCAGACACCTCCTACGAGCAGTACTTC. Translation gives CASSQASDTSYEQYF.

CDR3 DNA: TGTGCCAGCCTGGCTAGGTTCGCGCTAGCGGGGTCCCCGAACACCGGGGAGCTGTTTTTT. Translating it yields CASLARFALAGSPNTGELFF. This chain connects TRBV27 to TRBJ2-2, with 9 nucleotides matching TRBD2. The CDR3 has 20 amino acids. V shed 8 bases and J 0 bases; nucleotides not matched to a gene: 19. Germline V gene data show CDR1 as MNHEY and CDR2 as SMNVEV (reference sequence).